Each of the 12 T cell receptor beta chains below was sequenced from the same sample in a study of cytomegalovirus exposure and HLA in healthy donors. Produced via immunoSEQ multiplex PCR; TCRdb's table is partial and in-frame only. The table has roughly 330,000 clones, about 85% seen once. Sample: PBMCs. Every receptor here comes from a woman in her 30s in good health and CMV-seropositive.

The chain couples TRBV28 to TRBJ1-6; 11 bases align to TRBD1. This CDR3 spans 20 amino acids. The germline V gene encodes CDR1 MDHEN and CDR2 SYDVKM. J was trimmed by 7 bases and V by 4 bases; bases with no gene match: 18. The CDR3 here is CASSSHAAGQGDKWNSPLHF. The CDR3 DNA is TGTGCCAGCAGTTCCCATGCCGCGGGACAGGGGGACAAATGGAATTCACCCCTCCACTTT.

The V and J genes are TRBV5-4 and TRBJ2-5; TRBD2 aligns across 8 bases. The CDR3 loop spans 14 amino acids. V lost 4 bases to trimming and J lost 5 bases; unmatched junction nucleotides: 7. Germline CDR1 and CDR2: SGHNT and YYREEE (reference sequence). The CDR3 DNA reads TGTGCCAGCAGCATCCCAGCGGGGGCGGAGACCCAGTACTTC. It specifies CASSIPAGAETQYF.

The chain carries TRBV6-5 and TRBJ2-3; a weak D match, TRBD2 (6 bases). V was pared by 2 bases and J by 2 bases, with 8 bases between. Germline CDR1 MNHEY, CDR2 SVGAGI. CDR3 length: 14 amino acids. This chain's CDR3 is CASSYAGYTDTQYF. CDR3 nucleotide sequence: TGTGCCAGCAGTTACGCGGGATACACAGATACGCAGTATTTT.

The chain uses TRBV5-4 and TRBJ2-3; no clear D. The CDR3 contains 15 residues. Germline CDR1 reads SGHNT; CDR2 reads YYREEE (reference sequence). Trimming shortened V by 4 bases and J by 3 bases, and 15 bases separated the two germline ends. As DNA, the CDR3 is TGTGCCAGCAGCCACGGGTGGGGTTTAACAGATACGCAGTATTTT. This encodes CASSHGWGLTDTQYF.

In regard to this clone: Other nucleotide sequences from this sample produce the same CDR3. The J gene is TRBJ1-1, the V gene TRBV6-5; no firm D call. The CDR3 covers 12 residues. Germline CDR1 reads MNHEY; CDR2 reads SVGAGI. V was clipped by 4 bases and J by 4 bases, with 7 bases between them. CDR3 DNA sequence: TGTGCCAGCAGTTCGTCGGGCACTGAAGCTTTCTTT. Residues: CASSSSGTEAFF.

This clone was seen just once. V is TRBV27 and J is TRBJ1-1; 9 positions match TRBD1. This CDR3 is 15 amino acids long. CDR1 is MNHEY and CDR2 is SMNVEV in the germline V gene (reference sequence). V lost 1 base, J lost 1 base, and 1 base stayed unmatched. The CDR3 reads CASSLLGQGNTEAFF. CDR3 sequence (DNA): TGTGCCAGCAGTTTATTGGGACAGGGGAACACTGAAGCTTTCTTT.

J is TRBJ2-7 and V is TRBV28, with D perhaps TRBD2 (6 bases). Germline CDR1 and CDR2: MDHEN and SYDVKM. Trimming removed 9 bases from V and 6 bases from J, with 24 bases in between. The CDR3 has 15 residues. The CDR3 DNA follows: TGTGCCAGTGGATCGCCGGGGGAACTAAATCGCGAGCAGTACTTC. Its translation is CASGSPGELNREQYF.

The chain employs TRBV4-1 and TRBJ1-6; TRBD1 might be the D (5 bases). The CDR3 loop spans 18 amino acids. Germline V CDR1 and CDR2: MGHRA, YSYEKL. Deletions cut 0 bases from V and 7 bases from J, with 19 bases between. The DNA for the CDR3 is TGCGCCAGCAGCCAAGAGCCAAGTTCCCAAAGGGGCAATTCACCCCTCCACTTT. As protein: CASSQEPSSQRGNSPLHF.

For this clone: Other DNA sequences in the sample encode the same CDR3. The V and J genes are TRBV4-1 and TRBJ1-5; D is undetermined. CDR3 length equals 15 residues. Deletions cut 0 bases from V and 1 base from J, with 7 bases between. Germline V gene sequence: CDR1 MGHRA, CDR2 YSYEKL. CDR3 in amino acids: CASSQEGGSNQPQHF. As DNA, the CDR3 is TGCGCCAGCAGCCAAGAGGGAGGAAGCAATCAGCCCCAGCATTTT.

The V and J genes are TRBV29-1 and TRBJ2-5; no clear D gene. The CDR3 contains 14 residues. Germline values: CDR1 SQVTM, CDR2 ANQGSEA. V shed 4 bases and J shed 1 base, with 13 bases lying between them. CDR3 DNA sequence: TGCAGCGTTGGGTACGTCCCTGGCCAAGAGACCCAGTACTTC. It codes for CSVGYVPGQETQYF.

The chain combines TRBV5-1 with TRBJ2-3, with 8 nucleotides matching TRBD2. The CDR3 consists of 17 residues. The germline CDR1 and CDR2 sequences are SGHRS and YFSETQ. The V and J ends lost 4 bases and 4 bases, in that order; junction bases with no gene match: 14. The CDR3 loop is CASSPAVAGPGADTQYF. CDR3 nucleotide sequence: TGCGCCAGCAGCCCTGCCGTAGCGGGGCCGGGGGCAGATACGCAGTATTTT.

The J gene is TRBJ1-1, the V gene TRBV27; D gene ambiguous. Germline CDR1 and CDR2: MNHEY and SMNVEV (reference sequence). The CDR3 has 13 amino acids. V was clipped by 1 base and J by 5 bases, with 8 bases between them. The CDR3 DNA sequence: TGTGCCAGCAGTTTATATGCACATACTGAAGCTTTCTTT. This sequence encodes CASSLYAHTEAFF.